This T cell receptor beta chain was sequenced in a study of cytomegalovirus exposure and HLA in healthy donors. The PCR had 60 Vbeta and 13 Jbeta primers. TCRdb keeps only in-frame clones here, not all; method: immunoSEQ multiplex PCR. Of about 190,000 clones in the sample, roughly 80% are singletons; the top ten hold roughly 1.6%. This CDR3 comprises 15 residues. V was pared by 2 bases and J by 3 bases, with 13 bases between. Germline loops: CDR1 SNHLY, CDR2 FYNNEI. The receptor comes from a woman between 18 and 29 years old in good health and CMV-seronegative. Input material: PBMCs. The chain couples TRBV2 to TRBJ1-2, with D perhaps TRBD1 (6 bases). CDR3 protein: CASSEWGGADYGYTF. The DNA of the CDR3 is TGTGCCAGCAGTGAATGGGGGGGCGCGGACTATGGCTACACCTTC.